The present T cell receptor (beta chain) was sequenced within a study of memory CD4+ T cells and cytomegalovirus serostatus. This clone was seen once. Germline loops: CDR1 SGHRS, CDR2 YFSETQ. Trimming removed 2 bases from V and 6 bases from J, with 3 bases in between. The CDR3 runs to 11 residues. Single viable CD3+CD4+CD8-CD45RO+ cells were sorted as the memory CD4+ T cells. Sequenced by immunoSEQ multiplex PCR; TCRdb stores in-frame clones only, minus some. The data hold 70,000 or so clones, with around 78% observed a single time. Sequencing was carried out using memory CD4+ T cells from blood. The TCR sequence derives from an adult in good health and CMV-seropositive. The chain combines TRBV5-1 with TRBJ2-1; D ambiguous. CDR3 sequence: CASSLGNEQFF. As DNA, the CDR3 is TGCGCCAGCAGCTTAGGCAATGAGCAGTTCTTC.